The 10 T cell receptor beta chains reported below all come from one sample, sequenced in a study of technical replicates of blood from four donors. The method was immunoSEQ multiplex PCR; TCRdb's version includes in-frame clones alone and lacks a portion of them. The profile covers 50,000 to 70,000 clones, with approximately 94% appearing a single time and under 3% taken by the ten largest. Material for sequencing was PBMCs. Receptors were obtained from a human donor in good health. Some clones in this sample may be carry-over from other donors' samples.

The J gene is TRBJ2-5, the V gene TRBV4-2; TRBD1 might be the D (5 bases). The V gene lost 10 bases and the J gene lost 2 bases, with 14 bases spanning the gap. Germline V gene lookup returns CDR1 LGHNA and CDR2 YNFKEQ. CDR3 size: 13 residues. CDR3 in amino acids: CATPRTGQETQYF. The CDR3 DNA follows: TGTGCCACCCCCAGAACAGGACAAGAGACCCAGTACTTC.

The chain couples TRBV7-8 to TRBJ2-7, with D possibly being TRBD1 (6 bases). The CDR3 sequence is 14 residues long. V dropped 8 bases and J dropped 4 bases, with 18 bases sitting between them. Germline values: CDR1 SGHVS, CDR2 FQNEAQ. CDR3 in amino acids: CASLPRGDSYEQYF. The CDR3 region has the DNA TGTGCCAGCCTCCCCAGGGGTGACAGTTACGAGCAGTACTTC.

The chain carries TRBV12-5 and TRBJ2-1; D uncertain. This CDR3 is 14 amino acids long. Deletions cut 4 bases from V and 6 bases from J, with 13 bases between. The germline V gene encodes CDR1 LGHNT and CDR2 FRNRAP. The CDR3 nucleotides read TGTGCTAGTGGTTCGTCGGCCTCGGGCAATGAGCAGTTCTTC. This translates into CASGSSASGNEQFF.

The CDR3 DNA reads TGTGCCAGCAGCCCTCAGGGGGACGGTGAAAAACTGTTTTTT. Amino acids: CASSPQGDGEKLFF. The genes are TRBV9 and TRBJ1-4, with 7 bases fitting TRBD1. Germline CDR1 SGDLS, CDR2 YYNGEE. V shed 4 bases, J shed 7 bases, and the junction held 7 bases outside the gene matches. This CDR3 contains 14 residues. The full variable domain, with the rest looked up from reference TRBV9 and TRBJ1-4, is DSGVTQTPKHLITATGQRVTLRCSPRSGDLSVYWYQQSLDQGLQFLIQYYNGEERAKGNILERFSAQQFPDLHSELNLSSLELGDSALYFCASSPQGDGEKLFFGSGTQLSVL.

This clone was found once. The chain joins TRBV7-6 to TRBJ1-6; D may be TRBD1 (5 bases). The CDR3 extends over 13 amino acids. The germline gives CDR1 SGHVS, CDR2 FNYEAQ. The V and J ends lost 7 bases and 16 bases respectively, with 20 bases between them. The CDR3 loop is CASTLPRGRVLHF. The CDR3, as DNA: TGTGCCAGCACTCTCCCAAGAGGCAGGGTACTCCACTTT.

This clone has only one observation. The V and J genes are TRBV18 and TRBJ1-6, with D perhaps matching TRBD1 (5 bases). CDR1 KGHSH and CDR2 LQKENI come from the germline V gene. The V end was cut by 3 bases, the J end by 7 bases, with 13 bases between. The CDR3 runs to 15 residues. The CDR3 here is CASSPQGTENSPLHF. CDR3 nucleotide sequence: TGTGCCAGCTCACCGCAGGGAACAGAGAATTCACCCCTCCACTTT.

The chain joins TRBV10-2 to TRBJ2-7; TRBD1 agrees at 9 bases. Unmatched junction bases numbered 10, after V lost 7 bases and J lost 3 bases. The CDR3 extends over 15 amino acids. The V gene's germline CDR1 is WSHSY and CDR2 SAAADI. The DNA of the CDR3 is TGCGCCAGCAAGCGGGGACAGGGAAAAGACTACGAGCAGTACTTC. Translating gives CASKRGQGKDYEQYF.

The CDR3 loop is CASSQVVIAGGNGNEQFF. In nucleotides, the CDR3 is TGCGCCAGCAGCCAAGTGGTAATAGCGGGGGGGAATGGGAATGAGCAGTTCTTC. This chain connects TRBV4-3 to TRBJ2-1; 11 bases map to TRBD2. The germline V gene encodes CDR1 LGHNA and CDR2 YSLEER. The CDR3 extends over 18 amino acids. V dropped 1 base and J dropped 7; count of bases not matched to a gene: 12.

The V call is TRBV19, the J call TRBJ2-2; TRBD2 matches 7 bases. The CDR3 is made up of 13 amino acids. V was clipped by 8 bases and J by 2 bases; unmatched bases: 2. The germline V gene encodes CDR1 LNHDA and CDR2 SQIVND (reference sequence). CDR3 DNA: TGTGCCAGTCGACTAGCTAACACCGGGGAGCTGTTTTTT. Translating gives CASRLANTGELFF.

Remarks on this clone: An end of the junction does not agree with germline; a read error may underlie this. The genes are TRBV5-1 and TRBJ2-3; tentatively, D is TRBD1 (6 bases). The CDR3 spans 13 residues. Germline V gene data show CDR1 as SGHRS and CDR2 as YFSETQ. The CDR3 region is CVSAYRDTDTQYF. CDR3 nucleotides: TGCGTCAGCGCCTACAGGGACACAGATACGCAGTATTTT.